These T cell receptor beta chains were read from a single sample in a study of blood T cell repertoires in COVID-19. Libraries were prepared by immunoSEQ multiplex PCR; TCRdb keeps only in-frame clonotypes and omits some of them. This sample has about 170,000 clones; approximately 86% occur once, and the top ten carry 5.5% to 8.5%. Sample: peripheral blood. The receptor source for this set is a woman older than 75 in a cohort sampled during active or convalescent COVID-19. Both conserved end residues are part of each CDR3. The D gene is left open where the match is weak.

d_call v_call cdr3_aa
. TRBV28 CASSNAGSDLNYGYTF
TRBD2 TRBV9 CASSAGGPSNEQFF
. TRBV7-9 CASSLGGGALGEQFF
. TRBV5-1 CASSPGDNYNYGYTF
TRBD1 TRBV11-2 CASSLRGPNQPQHF
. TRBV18 CASSPPIAKIQETQYF
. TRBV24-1 CATSDTRARRYQETQYF
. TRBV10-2 CASSELGGNLNNSPLHF
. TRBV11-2 CASSLERAGFYGYTF
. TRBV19 CASRIQFAGNTIYF
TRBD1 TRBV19 CASRGPIRNQPQHF
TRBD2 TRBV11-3 CASSLVHTSGGAYNEQFF
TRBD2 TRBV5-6 CASAPGGLHTGELFF
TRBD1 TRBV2 CASSPDRAYEKLFF
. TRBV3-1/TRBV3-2 CASSQDAGGGYTF
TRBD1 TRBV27 CASSFDGQGAKLSSYNSPLHF
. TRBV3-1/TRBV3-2 CASSQGWESSPLHF
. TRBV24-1 CATSDLTKGKAGELFF
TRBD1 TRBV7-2 CASSQQGALANSPLHF
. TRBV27 CASSPRQATEAFF
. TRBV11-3 CASSFRRYNSPLHF
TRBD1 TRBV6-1 CASSDQGTGVTEAFF
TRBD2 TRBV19 CASSRSGVYNEQFF
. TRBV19 CASRGVGVAGTDTQYF
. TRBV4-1 CASSQARTPNTDTQYF
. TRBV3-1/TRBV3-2 CASSHRGNEKLFF
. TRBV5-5 CASSSGEYEQYF
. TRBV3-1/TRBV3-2 CASSRQGLAKNIQYF
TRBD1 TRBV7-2 CASSKQQGSNEKLFF
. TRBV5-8 CASSLLYERMYF
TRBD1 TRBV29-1 CSVAQGATYLNEQFF
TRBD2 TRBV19 CASSMISGNEQFF